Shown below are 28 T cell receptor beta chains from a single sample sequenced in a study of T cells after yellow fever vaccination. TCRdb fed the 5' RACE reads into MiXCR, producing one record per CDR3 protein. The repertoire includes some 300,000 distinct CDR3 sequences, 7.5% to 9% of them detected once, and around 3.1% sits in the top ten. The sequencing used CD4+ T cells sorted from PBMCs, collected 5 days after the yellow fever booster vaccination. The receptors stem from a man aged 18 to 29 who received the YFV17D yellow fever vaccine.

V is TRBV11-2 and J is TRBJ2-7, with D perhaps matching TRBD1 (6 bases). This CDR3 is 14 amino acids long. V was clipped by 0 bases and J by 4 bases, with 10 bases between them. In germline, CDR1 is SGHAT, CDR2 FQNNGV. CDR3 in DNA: TGTGCCAGCAGCTTAGAGTCAGGGGTTTACGAGCAGTACTTC. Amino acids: CASSLESGVYEQYF. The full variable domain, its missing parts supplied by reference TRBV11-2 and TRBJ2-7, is EAGVAQSPRYKIIEKRQSVAFWCNPISGHATLYWYQQILGQGPKLLIQFQNNGVVDDSQLPKDRFSAERLKGVDSTLKIQPAKLEDSAVYLCASSLESGVYEQYFGPGTRLTVT.

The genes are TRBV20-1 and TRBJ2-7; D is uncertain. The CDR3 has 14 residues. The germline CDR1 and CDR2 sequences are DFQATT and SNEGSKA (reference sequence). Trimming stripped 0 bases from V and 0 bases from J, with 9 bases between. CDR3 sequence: CSARDPRNSYEQYF. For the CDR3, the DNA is TGCAGTGCTAGAGATCCAAGGAACTCCTACGAGCAGTACTTC.

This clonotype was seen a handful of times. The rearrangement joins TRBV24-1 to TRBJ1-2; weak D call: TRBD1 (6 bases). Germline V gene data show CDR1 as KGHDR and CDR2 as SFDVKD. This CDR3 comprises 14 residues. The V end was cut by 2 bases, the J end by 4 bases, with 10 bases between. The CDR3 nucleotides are TGTGCCACCAGTGATTACCGGACAGCCTATGGCTACACCTTC. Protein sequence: CATSDYRTAYGYTF.

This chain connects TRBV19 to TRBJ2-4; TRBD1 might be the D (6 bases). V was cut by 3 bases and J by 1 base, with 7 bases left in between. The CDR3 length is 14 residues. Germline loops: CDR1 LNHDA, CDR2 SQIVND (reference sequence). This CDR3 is CASSIQGAKNIQYF. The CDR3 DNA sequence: TGTGCCAGTAGTATTCAGGGGGCCAAAAACATTCAGTACTTC.

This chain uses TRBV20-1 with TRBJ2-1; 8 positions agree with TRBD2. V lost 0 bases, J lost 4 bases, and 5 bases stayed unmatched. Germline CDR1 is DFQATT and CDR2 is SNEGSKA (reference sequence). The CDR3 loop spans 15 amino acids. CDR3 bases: TGCAGTGCTAGAGATCCTCAGCGGGGGTACAATGAGCAGTTCTTC. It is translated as CSARDPQRGYNEQFF.

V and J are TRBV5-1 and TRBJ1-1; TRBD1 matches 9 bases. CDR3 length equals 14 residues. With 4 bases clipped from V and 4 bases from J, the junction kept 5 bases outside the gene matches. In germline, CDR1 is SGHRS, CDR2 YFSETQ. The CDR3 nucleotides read TGCGCCAGCAGCGTTTCGACAGGGGGCACTGAAGCTTTCTTT. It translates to CASSVSTGGTEAFF. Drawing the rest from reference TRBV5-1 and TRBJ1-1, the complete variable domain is KAGVTQTPRYLIKTRGQQVTLSCSPISGHRSVSWYQQTPGQGLQFLFEYFSETQRNKGNFPGRFSGRQFSNSRSEMNVSTLELGDSALYLCASSVSTGGTEAFFGQGTRLTVV.

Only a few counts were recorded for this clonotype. The CDR3: CASSLGYRVSEQYF. The CDR3 region has the DNA TGTGCCAGCAGCTTGGGTTACAGGGTCAGCGAGCAGTACTTC. The chain carries TRBV5-4 and TRBJ2-7; possibly TRBD1 for D (6 bases). This CDR3 comprises 14 residues. Deletions cut 0 bases from V and 6 bases from J, with 13 bases between. Germline values: CDR1 SGHNT, CDR2 YYREEE (reference sequence).

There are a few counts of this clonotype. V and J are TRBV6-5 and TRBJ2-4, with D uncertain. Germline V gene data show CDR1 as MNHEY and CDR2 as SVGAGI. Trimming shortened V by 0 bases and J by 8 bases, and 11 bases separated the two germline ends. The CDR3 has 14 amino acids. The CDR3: CASSYSTTSDIQYF. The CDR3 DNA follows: TGTGCCAGCAGTTACTCGACGACATCGGACATTCAGTACTTC.

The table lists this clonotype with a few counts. CDR3 region: CASSTPDSSRETQYF. In nucleotides, the CDR3 is TGCGCCAGCAGCACACCGGACAGCTCCAGGGAGACCCAGTACTTC. The chain carries TRBV5-1 and TRBJ2-5; D perhaps matches TRBD1 (6 bases). The V end lost 4 bases, the J end lost 5 bases, and 18 bases lay between the germline ends. Germline values: CDR1 SGHRS, CDR2 YFSETQ. There are 15 residues in the CDR3.

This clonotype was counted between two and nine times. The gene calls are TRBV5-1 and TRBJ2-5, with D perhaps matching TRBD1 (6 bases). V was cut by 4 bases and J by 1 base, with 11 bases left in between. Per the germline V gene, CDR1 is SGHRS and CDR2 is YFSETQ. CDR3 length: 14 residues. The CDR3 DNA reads TGCGCCAGCAGCCTAAGGACAGCCCAAGAGACCCAGTACTTC. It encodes CASSLRTAQETQYF.

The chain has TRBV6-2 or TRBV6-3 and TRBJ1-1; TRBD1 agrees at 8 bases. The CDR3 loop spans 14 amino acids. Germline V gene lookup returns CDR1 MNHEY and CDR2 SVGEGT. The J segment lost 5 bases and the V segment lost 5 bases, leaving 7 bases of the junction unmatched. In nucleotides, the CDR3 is TGTGCCAGCAGTAAGACAGGGGCCCGGACTGAAGCTTTCTTT. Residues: CASSKTGARTEAFF.

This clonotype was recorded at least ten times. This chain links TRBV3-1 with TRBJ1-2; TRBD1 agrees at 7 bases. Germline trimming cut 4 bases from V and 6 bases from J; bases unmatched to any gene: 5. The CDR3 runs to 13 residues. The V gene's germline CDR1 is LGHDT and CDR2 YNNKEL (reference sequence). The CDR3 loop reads CASSPRQGNGYTF. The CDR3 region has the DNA TGTGCCAGCAGCCCCAGACAGGGCAATGGCTACACCTTC.

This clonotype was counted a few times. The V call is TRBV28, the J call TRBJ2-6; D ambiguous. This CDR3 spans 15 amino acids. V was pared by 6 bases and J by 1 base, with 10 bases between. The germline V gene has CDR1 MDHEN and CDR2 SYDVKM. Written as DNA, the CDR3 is TGTGCCAGCAGAATACCAACGTCTGGGGCCAACGTCCTGACTTTC. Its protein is CASRIPTSGANVLTF.

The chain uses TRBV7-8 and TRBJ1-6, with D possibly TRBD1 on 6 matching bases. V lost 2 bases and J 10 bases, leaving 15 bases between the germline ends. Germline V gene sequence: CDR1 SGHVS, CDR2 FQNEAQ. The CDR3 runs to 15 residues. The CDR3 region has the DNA TGTGCCAGCAGCTTATCCGGGACATACGGATCACCCCTCCACTTT. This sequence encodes CASSLSGTYGSPLHF.

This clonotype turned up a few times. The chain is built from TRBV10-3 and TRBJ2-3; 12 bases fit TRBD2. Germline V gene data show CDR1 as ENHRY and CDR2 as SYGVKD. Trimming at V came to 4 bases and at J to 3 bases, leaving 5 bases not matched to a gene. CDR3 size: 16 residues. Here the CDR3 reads CAISVLAGGRTDTQYF. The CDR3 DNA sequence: TGTGCCATCAGTGTTCTAGCGGGGGGGCGGACAGATACGCAGTATTTT.

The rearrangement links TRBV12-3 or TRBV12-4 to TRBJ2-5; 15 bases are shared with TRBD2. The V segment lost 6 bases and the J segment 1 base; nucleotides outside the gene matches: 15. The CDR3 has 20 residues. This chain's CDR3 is CASRKSPGLAGGGGQETQYF. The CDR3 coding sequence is TGTGCCAGCAGGAAGTCCCCGGGACTAGCGGGGGGAGGGGGCCAAGAGACCCAGTACTTC.

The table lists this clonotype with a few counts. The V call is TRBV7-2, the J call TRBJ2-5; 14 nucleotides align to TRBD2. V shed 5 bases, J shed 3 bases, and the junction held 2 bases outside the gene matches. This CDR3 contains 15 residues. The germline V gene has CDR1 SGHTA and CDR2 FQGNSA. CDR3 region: CASSVTSGGEETQYF. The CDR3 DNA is TGTGCCAGCAGCGTGACTAGCGGGGGGGAAGAGACCCAGTACTTC.

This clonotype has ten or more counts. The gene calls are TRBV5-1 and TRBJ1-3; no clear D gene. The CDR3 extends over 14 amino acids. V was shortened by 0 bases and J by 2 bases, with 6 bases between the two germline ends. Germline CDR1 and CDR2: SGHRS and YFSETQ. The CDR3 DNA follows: TGCGCCAGCAGCTTGGAGACGGCTGGAAACACCATATATTTT. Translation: CASSLETAGNTIYF. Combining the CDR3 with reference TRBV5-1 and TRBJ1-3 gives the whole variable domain KAGVTQTPRYLIKTRGQQVTLSCSPISGHRSVSWYQQTPGQGLQFLFEYFSETQRNKGNFPGRFSGRQFSNSRSEMNVSTLELGDSALYLCASSLETAGNTIYFGEGSWLTVV.

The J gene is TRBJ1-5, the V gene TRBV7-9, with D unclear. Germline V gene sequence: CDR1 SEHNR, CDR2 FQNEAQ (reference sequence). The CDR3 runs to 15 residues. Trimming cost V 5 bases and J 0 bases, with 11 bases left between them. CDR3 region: CASSENSYSNQPQHF. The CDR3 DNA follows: TGTGCCAGCAGCGAGAACAGTTATAGCAATCAGCCCCAGCATTTT.

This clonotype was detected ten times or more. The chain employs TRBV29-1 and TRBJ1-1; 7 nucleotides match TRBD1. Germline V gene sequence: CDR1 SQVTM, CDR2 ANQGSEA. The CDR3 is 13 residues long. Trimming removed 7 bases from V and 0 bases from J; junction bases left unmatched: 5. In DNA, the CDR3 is TGCAGCGGTACCGGGACAGTGAACACTGAAGCTTTCTTT. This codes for CSGTGTVNTEAFF.

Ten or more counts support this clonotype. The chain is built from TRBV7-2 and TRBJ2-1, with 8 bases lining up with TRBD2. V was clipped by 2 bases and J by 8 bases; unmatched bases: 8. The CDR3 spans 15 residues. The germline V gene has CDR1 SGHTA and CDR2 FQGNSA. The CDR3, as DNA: TGTGCCAGCAGCTTATACGGGGGGGCCATCGATGAGCAGTTCTTC. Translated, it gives CASSLYGGAIDEQFF.

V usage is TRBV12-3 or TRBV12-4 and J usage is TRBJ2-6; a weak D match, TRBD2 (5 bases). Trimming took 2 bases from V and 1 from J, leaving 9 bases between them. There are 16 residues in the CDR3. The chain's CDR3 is CASSLLRASGANVLTF. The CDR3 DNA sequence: TGTGCCAGCAGTTTATTGAGGGCTTCTGGGGCCAACGTCCTGACTTTC.

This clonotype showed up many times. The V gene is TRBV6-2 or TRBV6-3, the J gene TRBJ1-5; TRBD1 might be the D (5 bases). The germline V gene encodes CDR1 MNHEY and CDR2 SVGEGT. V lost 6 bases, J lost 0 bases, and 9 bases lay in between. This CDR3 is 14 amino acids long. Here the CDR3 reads CASRRGYSNQPQHF. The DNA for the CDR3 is TGTGCCAGCAGACGGGGGTATAGCAATCAGCCCCAGCATTTT.

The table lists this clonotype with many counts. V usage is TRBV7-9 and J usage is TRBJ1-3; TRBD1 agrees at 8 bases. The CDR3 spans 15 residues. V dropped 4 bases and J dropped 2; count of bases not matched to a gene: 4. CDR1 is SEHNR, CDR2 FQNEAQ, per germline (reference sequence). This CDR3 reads CASSWTGSAGNTIYF. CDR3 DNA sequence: TGTGCCAGCAGCTGGACAGGGTCCGCTGGAAACACCATATATTTT.

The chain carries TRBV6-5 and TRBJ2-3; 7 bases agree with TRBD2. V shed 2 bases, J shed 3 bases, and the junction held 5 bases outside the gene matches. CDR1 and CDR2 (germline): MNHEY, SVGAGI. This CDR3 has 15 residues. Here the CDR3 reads CASSYGGLRTDTQYF. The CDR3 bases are TGTGCCAGCAGTTACGGGGGACTACGAACAGATACGCAGTATTTT.

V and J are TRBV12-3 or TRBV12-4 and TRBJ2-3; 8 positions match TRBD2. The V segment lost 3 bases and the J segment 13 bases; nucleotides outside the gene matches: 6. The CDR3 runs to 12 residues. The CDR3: CASSLRAGVEYF. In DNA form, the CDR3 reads TGTGCCAGCAGTTTGAGAGCGGGGGTGGAGTATTTT.

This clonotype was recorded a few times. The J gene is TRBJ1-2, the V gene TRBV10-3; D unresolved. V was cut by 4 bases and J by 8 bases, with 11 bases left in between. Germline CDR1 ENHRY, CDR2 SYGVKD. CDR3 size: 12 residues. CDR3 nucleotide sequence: TGTGCCATCAGTGGAGGAGATAGGGGCTACACCTTC. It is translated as CAISGGDRGYTF.

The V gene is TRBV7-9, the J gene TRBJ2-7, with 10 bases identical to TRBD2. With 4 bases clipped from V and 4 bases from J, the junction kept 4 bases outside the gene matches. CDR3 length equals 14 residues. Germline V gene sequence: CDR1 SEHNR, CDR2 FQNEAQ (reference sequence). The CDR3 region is CASSSWTSGYEQYF. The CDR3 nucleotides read TGTGCCAGCAGCTCTTGGACTAGCGGTTACGAGCAGTACTTC.